The source of this T cell receptor (beta chain) is a study of long-term antiretroviral therapy in people with HIV. About the research overall: The immediate-ART recommendation dates to 2015, and the earliest samples predate it by about a decade.

Germline V lookup: CDR1 SGHVS, CDR2 FNYEAQ. V was pared by 5 bases and J by 7 bases, with 11 bases of the junction left unmatched. CDR3 length equals 15 residues. The run of the v3.0 immunoSEQ assay was at survey level. Some clones are missing from TCRdb's copy, which holds only in-frame ones; the method was immunoSEQ multiplex PCR. The profile shows about 20,000 clones, around 84% of them singletons. The chain employs TRBV7-6 and TRBJ1-3; 7 nucleotides align to TRBD1. The TCR was taken from a woman aged 25 to 39 with HIV. Here the sequenced sample was unsorted PBMCs, taken 1.8 years before starting antiretroviral therapy. CDR3: CASSGRQGSTNTIYF. The CDR3 region has the DNA TGTGCCAGCAGCGGAAGACAGGGAAGTACGAACACCATATATTTT.